These 31 T cell receptor beta chains were sequenced from one sample in a study of identical twins. In TCRdb, the 5' RACE reads were re-called with MiXCR into one record per CDR3 protein. This sample has about 530,000 distinct CDR3 sequences, with around 22% found just once. Another study also made use of these data, one on yellow fever vaccine responses in identical twins.

Sequencing input: CD4+ T cells sorted from blood. These receptor sequences come from a woman under 30 in good health.

This clonotype was counted between two and nine times. This chain connects TRBV7-3 to TRBJ1-1, with TRBD1 matching 7 bases. The CDR3 length is 14 residues. The junction had 7 bases not matched to a gene; V was cut back by 5 bases and J by 4 bases. Germline CDR1 reads SGHTA; CDR2 reads FQGTGA. The CDR3 DNA follows: TGTGCCAGCAGCGCCTACAGGGGAGCCACTGAAGCTTTCTTT. Translation gives CASSAYRGATEAFF.

The gene calls are TRBV12-3 or TRBV12-4 and TRBJ2-1, with unresolved D. The V and J ends lost 7 bases and 10 bases respectively, with 14 bases between them. CDR3 length equals 12 residues. This CDR3 is CASTSPMGEQFF. The CDR3 DNA is TGTGCCAGCACTTCCCCCATGGGGGAGCAGTTCTTC.

The V and J genes are TRBV28 and TRBJ2-7; D gene ambiguous. From germline, CDR1 is MDHEN and CDR2 SYDVKM. This CDR3 is built from 12 residues. Trimming shortened V by 9 bases and J by 4 bases, and 13 bases separated the two germline ends. The DNA of the CDR3 is TGTGCCAGTCAAGCGCTCCAGTACGAGCAGTACTTC. Its protein is CASQALQYEQYF.

The chain employs TRBV12-3 or TRBV12-4 and TRBJ1-1; D ambiguous. The CDR3 runs to 15 residues. V gave up 3 bases and J gave up 0 bases, with 11 bases separating them. The CDR3: CASSFGVLMNTEAFF. The CDR3 nucleotides are TGTGCCAGCAGTTTCGGGGTTTTAATGAACACTGAAGCTTTCTTT.

The table lists this clonotype with a few counts. The genes are TRBV7-2 and TRBJ1-2; TRBD1 matches 11 bases. This CDR3 is built from 15 residues. From germline, CDR1 is SGHTA and CDR2 FQGNSA. J lost 4 bases, V lost 5 bases, and 6 bases had no gene match. CDR3 sequence (DNA): TGTGCCAGCAGCCCCCTCGGGACAGGGGGCTATGGCTACACCTTC. Its translation is CASSPLGTGGYGYTF.

In DNA, the CDR3 is TGCGCCAGCAGCTTGGGCGACGTCCGGCGGAACACTGAAGCTTTCTTT. Translating it yields CASSLGDVRRNTEAFF. The chain is built from TRBV5-1 and TRBJ1-1, with D unclear. V shed 0 bases and J shed 1 base, with 13 bases lying between them. The germline gives CDR1 SGHRS, CDR2 YFSETQ. The CDR3 has 16 amino acids.

V and J are TRBV28 and TRBJ2-5; 8 bases are a match to TRBD1. V lost 6 bases and J lost 3; bases outside the gene matches: 9. Germline CDR1 and CDR2: MDHEN and SYDVKM. CDR3 size: 15 residues. CDR3 in DNA: TGTGCCAGCAGCCCCAGGGGGCTTAGGAAAGAGACCCAGTACTTC. Amino acid sequence: CASSPRGLRKETQYF.

The chain joins TRBV5-1 to TRBJ2-5; possible D gene TRBD1, 5 bases. The germline CDR1 and CDR2 sequences are SGHRS and YFSETQ. This CDR3 contains 17 residues. V was pared by 0 bases and J by 4 bases, with 19 bases between. CDR3 in DNA: TGCGCCAGCAGCTTGGCCGAATTGGGCAGGGTGGGAGAGACCCAGTACTTC. This translates into CASSLAELGRVGETQYF.

This clonotype was observed a few times. This chain links TRBV5-1 with TRBJ1-2; no definite D call. The CDR3 totals 17 residues. Between the trimmed V and J ends, which lost 4 bases and 1 base, there was a span of 20 bases. Germline CDR1 is SGHRS and CDR2 is YFSETQ. In nucleotides, the CDR3 is TGCGCCAGCAGCACAGACGGAACCCAATATGATAACTATGGCTACACCTTC. Translated, it gives CASSTDGTQYDNYGYTF.

The CDR3 region is CASSYLTGGTEAFF. The CDR3 nucleotides are TGTGCCAGCAGTTACCTGACAGGGGGCACTGAAGCTTTCTTT. V gene TRBV12-3 or TRBV12-4 combines with J gene TRBJ1-1; 9 nucleotides match TRBD1. V trimming: 4 bases; J trimming: 4 bases; junction bases outside the gene matches: 4. This CDR3 comprises 14 residues.

This clonotype was seen more than once but under ten times. V gene TRBV20-1 combines with J gene TRBJ2-2; TRBD1 might be the D (6 bases). The CDR3 spans 13 residues. Looked up from germline, CDR1 is DFQATT and CDR2 is SNEGSKA (reference sequence). The CDR3 here is CSVGALGNGELFF. CDR3 in DNA: TGCAGCGTGGGGGCGCTCGGGAACGGGGAGCTGTTTTTT.

The genes are TRBV12-3 or TRBV12-4 and TRBJ1-1; no clear D. V shed 7 bases and J shed 0 bases, with 6 bases lying between them. The CDR3 is made up of 12 amino acids. CDR3 in amino acids: CASTVMNTEAFF. The DNA of the CDR3 is TGTGCCAGCACCGTAATGAACACTGAAGCTTTCTTT.

The chain has TRBV28 and TRBJ2-1, with 8 bases aligning to TRBD1. With 6 bases clipped from V and 0 bases from J, the junction kept 4 bases outside the gene matches. This CDR3 comprises 15 residues. Germline V lookup: CDR1 MDHEN, CDR2 SYDVKM. DNA for the CDR3: TGTGCCAGCAGCCCAGGGGGCCGCTCCTACAATGAGCAGTTCTTC. Translating it yields CASSPGGRSYNEQFF.

This clonotype was counted many times. CDR3 nucleotides: TGCAGTGCTAGAGTACAACCCAACGAGCAGTACTTC. Encoded protein: CSARVQPNEQYF. The chain has TRBV20-1 and TRBJ2-7; no clear D gene. CDR3 length equals 12 residues. The V end was cut by 1 base, the J end by 5 bases, with 9 bases between. The germline V gene has CDR1 DFQATT and CDR2 SNEGSKA (reference sequence).

This clonotype was counted only a few times. The chain employs TRBV5-1 and TRBJ2-7; the match to TRBD2 covers 8 bases. The CDR3 has 15 amino acids. The germline V gene has CDR1 SGHRS and CDR2 YFSETQ. J gave up 2 bases and V 0 bases, and 4 bases lay outside the gene matches. The CDR3 sequence is CASSLGTSSTYEQYF. CDR3 coding DNA: TGCGCCAGCAGCTTGGGGACTAGCTCGACCTACGAGCAGTACTTC.

The chain is built from TRBV29-1 and TRBJ2-2; 7 bases line up with TRBD2. Germline trimming cut 4 bases from V and 5 bases from J; bases unmatched to any gene: 7. The CDR3 covers 14 residues. The germline V gene encodes CDR1 SQVTM and CDR2 ANQGSEA. The CDR3 spells CSVVAGDRTGELFF. CDR3 nucleotides: TGCAGCGTTGTGGCGGGGGATAGAACCGGGGAGCTGTTTTTT.

The chain links TRBV29-1 to TRBJ1-5, with 7 nucleotides matching TRBD1. Germline V lookup: CDR1 SQVTM, CDR2 ANQGSEA. Losses at the gene ends were 5 bases for V and 5 bases for J; bases not matched to a gene: 6. The CDR3 is 13 residues long. CDR3 bases: TGCAGCGTTATTCCGCAGGGGGATCAGCCCCAGCATTTT. Protein sequence: CSVIPQGDQPQHF.

This clonotype was seen repeatedly, ten times or more. The V call is TRBV4-1, the J call TRBJ2-4; the match to TRBD1 covers 8 bases. Germline assignment: CDR1 MGHRA and CDR2 YSYEKL. After removal of 0 bases from V and 8 bases from J, the junction contained 6 bases not matched to a gene. This CDR3 has 15 residues. Here the CDR3 reads CASSQEYRGMDIQYF. The CDR3 DNA sequence: TGCGCCAGCAGCCAAGAGTACAGGGGGATGGACATTCAGTACTTC.

The chain has TRBV10-3 and TRBJ2-2, with a weak D call TRBD2 (5 bases). The length of the CDR3 is 15 residues. V shed 4 bases and J shed 1 base, with 10 bases lying between them. Germline-derived CDR1 and CDR2 are ENHRY and SYGVKD. CDR3 amino acids: CAISVLDLNTGELFF. In nucleotides, the CDR3 is TGTGCCATCAGTGTTCTGGACTTGAACACCGGGGAGCTGTTTTTT.

This sequence joins TRBV29-1 and TRBJ2-4, with TRBD2 as a possible D gene (7 bases). Trimming pared 8 bases from V and 5 bases from J, leaving 25 bases between. CDR3 length: 16 amino acids. Per germline, CDR1 SQVTM and CDR2 ANQGSEA. CDR3 protein: CSPGGGGPFFENIQYF. CDR3 in DNA: TGCAGCCCTGGGGGAGGGGGACCATTTTTCGAAAACATTCAGTACTTC.

This clonotype showed up just a few times. This chain joins TRBV5-1 and TRBJ2-3; a possible D gene is TRBD1 (5 bases). Germline CDR1 and CDR2: SGHRS and YFSETQ. Trimming cost V 2 bases and J 3 bases, with 13 bases left between them. CDR3 length: 15 amino acids. CDR3 in amino acids: CASSFRARETDTQYF. CDR3 sequence (DNA): TGCGCCAGCAGCTTCCGGGCCAGGGAAACAGATACGCAGTATTTT.

The chain couples TRBV12-3 or TRBV12-4 to TRBJ2-5, with a possible D match to TRBD1 (6 bases). V gave up 3 bases and J gave up 5 bases, with 10 bases separating them. CDR3 size: 13 residues. DNA for the CDR3: TGTGCCAGCAGTTTTAGTCAGGGGGAGACCCAGTACTTC. Translation gives CASSFSQGETQYF.

The DNA for the CDR3 is TGTGCCAGCAGCTCGCGGAATCAGCCCCAGCATTTT. It encodes CASSSRNQPQHF. The V call is TRBV5-6, the J call TRBJ1-5, with D uncertain. The CDR3 contains 12 residues. V was cut by 3 bases and J by 4 bases, with 5 bases left in between. Germline CDR1 reads SGHDT; CDR2 reads YYEEEE.

The count of this clonotype is one. This rearrangement joins TRBV9 to TRBJ2-7; TRBD1 matches 7 bases. The V gene end was trimmed by 4 bases and the J gene end by 0 bases; junction bases not matched to a gene: 10. Looked up from germline, CDR1 is SGDLS and CDR2 is YYNGEE. There are 16 residues in the CDR3. As DNA, the CDR3 is TGTGCCAGCAGCCCCCAGGGGGACACCGTCTCCTACGAGCAGTACTTC. Translating gives CASSPQGDTVSYEQYF.

The chain uses TRBV20-1 and TRBJ2-7; D is perhaps TRBD2 (6 bases). Germline V gene sequence: CDR1 DFQATT, CDR2 SNEGSKA (reference sequence). This CDR3 spans 15 amino acids. V was pared by 2 bases and J by 2 bases, with 16 bases between. The CDR3 sequence is CSARMGTSFPYEQYF. In nucleotides, the CDR3 is TGCAGTGCTAGAATGGGAACTAGCTTCCCCTACGAGCAGTACTTC.

The chain couples TRBV20-1 to TRBJ1-1; no clear D. This CDR3 spans 10 amino acids. V shed 3 bases and J shed 7 bases, with 6 bases lying between them. Germline V lookup: CDR1 DFQATT, CDR2 SNEGSKA (reference sequence). The CDR3 nucleotides read TGCAGTGCTAGGATGAATGAAGCTTTCTTT. It is translated as CSARMNEAFF.

Comments on this clonotype: One end of the junction fails to match germline, which may point to a read error. The chain is built from TRBV29-1 and TRBJ2-1, with a tentative D call TRBD1 (6 bases). The CDR3 runs 12 residues. The germline V gene encodes CDR1 SQVTM and CDR2 ANQGSEA. Here the CDR3 DNA reads TGCAGCGTTGATGGCCCGGAGGCAGGGGCACGGTTC. Translated: CSVDGPEAGARF.

The chain combines TRBV20-1 with TRBJ2-5; D uncertain. V lost 4 bases to trimming and J lost 5 bases, with 8 bases between them. Germline CDR1 DFQATT, CDR2 SNEGSKA (reference sequence). The CDR3 is 11 residues long. This CDR3 reads CSATSWETQYF. Written as DNA, the CDR3 is TGCAGTGCTACTAGTTGGGAGACCCAGTACTTC.

The CDR3 DNA is TGCAGTGCTTTCTTCACCCTGGGGTCCTACAATGAGCAGTTCTTC. Its translation is CSAFFTLGSYNEQFF. V gene TRBV20-1 combines with J gene TRBJ2-1; D is unclear. The V and J ends lost 5 bases and 1 base respectively, with 15 bases between them. This CDR3 has 15 residues. Germline-derived CDR1 and CDR2 are DFQATT and SNEGSKA (reference sequence).

The chain links TRBV5-1 to TRBJ2-3; 7 bases align to TRBD2. The CDR3 is made up of 15 amino acids. J gave up 6 bases and V 4 bases, and 11 bases lay outside the gene matches. Germline V gene data show CDR1 as SGHRS and CDR2 as YFSETQ. The CDR3 DNA reads as TGCGCCAGCAGCAAGGACGGGACTATTGTTGATACGCAGTATTTT. Translated: CASSKDGTIVDTQYF.

The rearrangement uses TRBV3-1 and TRBJ2-5; perhaps TRBD2 as D (5 bases). V was cut by 1 base and J by 5 bases, with 14 bases left in between. The CDR3 has 15 amino acids. Germline CDR1 is LGHDT and CDR2 is YNNKEL (reference sequence). The CDR3 is CASSQVRGPLETQYF. The CDR3, as DNA: TGTGCCAGCAGCCAAGTCAGAGGGCCACTCGAGACCCAGTACTTC.